This entry is about one T cell receptor beta chain. Its antigen is undetermined. These data are taken from a study of cytomegalovirus exposure and HLA in healthy donors. Study-wide findings and caveats: A few CMV-associated chains were confirmed in vitro to be specific for CMV antigens.

The trim removed 4 bases at V and 0 bases at J, leaving 17 bases unmatched. The germline V gene has CDR1 KGHSH and CDR2 LQKENI. The CDR3 loop spans 20 amino acids. Primers included in the PCR were 60 Vbeta and 13 Jbeta primers. Here immunoSEQ multiplex PCR was the method, and the copy in TCRdb shows in-frame clones only, minus some. Here the sample table reports around 100,000 clones. The J gene is TRBJ1-4, the V gene TRBV18; 7 positions agree with TRBD1. The specimen sequenced was PBMCs. This sequence was found in a man aged 50-59 years in good health and CMV-seronegative. CDR3 amino acids: CASSRTGTQGGTATNEKLFF. For the CDR3, the DNA is TGTGCCAGCTCACGCACCGGGACGCAAGGGGGGACAGCAACTAATGAAAAACTGTTTTTT.